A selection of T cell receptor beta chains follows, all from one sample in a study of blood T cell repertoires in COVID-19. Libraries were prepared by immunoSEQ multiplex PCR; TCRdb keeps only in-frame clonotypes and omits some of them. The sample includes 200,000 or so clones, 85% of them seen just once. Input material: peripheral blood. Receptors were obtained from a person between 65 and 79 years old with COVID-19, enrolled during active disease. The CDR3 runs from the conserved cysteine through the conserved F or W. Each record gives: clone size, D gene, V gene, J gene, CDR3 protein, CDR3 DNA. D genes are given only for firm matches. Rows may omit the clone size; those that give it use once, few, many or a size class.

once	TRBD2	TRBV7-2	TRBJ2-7	CASSLAGLTYEQYF	TGTGCCAGCAGCTTAGCGGGACTAACCTACGAGCAGTACTTC
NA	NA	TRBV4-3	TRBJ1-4	CASSQEGRPGGNEKLFF	TGCGCCAGCAGCCAAGAGGGCCGCCCCGGCGGGAATGAAAAACTGTTTTTT
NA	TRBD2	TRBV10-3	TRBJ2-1	CAISYTSGSIRNEQFF	TGTGCCATCAGTTACACTAGCGGGAGCATTCGGAATGAGCAGTTCTTC
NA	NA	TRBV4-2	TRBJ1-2	CASSQVRETHYGYTF	TGTGCCAGCAGCCAAGTTAGAGAAACCCACTATGGCTACACCTTC
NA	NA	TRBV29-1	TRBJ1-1	CSVGGGSPEAFF	TGCAGCGTTGGTGGCGGGAGCCCTGAAGCTTTCTTT
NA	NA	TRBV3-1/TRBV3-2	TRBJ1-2	CASSRDIYGYTF	TGTGCCAGCAGCCGGGACATCTATGGCTACACCTTC
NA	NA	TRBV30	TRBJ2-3	CAWEDLAVTDTQYF	TGTGCCTGGGAGGACTTAGCGGTTACAGATACGCAGTATTTT
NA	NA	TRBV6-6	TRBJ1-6	CASSTGGFSYNSPLHF	TGTGCCAGCAGTACCGGGGGGTTCTCCTATAATTCACCCCTCCACTTT
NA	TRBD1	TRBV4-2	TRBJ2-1	CASSQFLGQGTEQFF	TGTGCCAGCAGCCAATTCTTGGGACAGGGTACTGAGCAGTTCTTC
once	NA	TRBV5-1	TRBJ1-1	CASSLNAGLGVTEAFF	TGCGCCAGCAGCCTCAACGCGGGCCTCGGGGTGACTGAAGCTTTCTTT
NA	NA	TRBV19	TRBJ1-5	CASERGSYSNQPQHF	TGTGCCAGTGAGCGGGGCAGCTATAGCAATCAGCCCCAGCATTTT
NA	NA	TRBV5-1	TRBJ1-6	CASSLDPGKTNSPLHF	TGCGCCAGCAGCTTGGACCCAGGAAAGACGAATTCACCCCTCCACTTT
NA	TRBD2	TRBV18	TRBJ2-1	CASSPSGSSYNEQFF	TGTGCCAGCTCACCTAGCGGGAGCTCCTACAATGAGCAGTTCTTC
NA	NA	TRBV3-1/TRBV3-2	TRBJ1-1	CASSQGSLQAFF	TGTGCCAGCAGCCAAGGATCACTCCAAGCTTTCTTT
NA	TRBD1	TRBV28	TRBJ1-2	CASSSAGGVYGYTF	TGTGCCAGCAGTTCGGCAGGGGGCGTCTATGGCTACACCTTC
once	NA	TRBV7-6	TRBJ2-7	CASSFSLGGVYEQYF	TGTGCCAGCAGCTTTTCTTTGGGAGGAGTCTACGAGCAGTACTTC
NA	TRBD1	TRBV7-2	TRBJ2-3	CASSPDRDHTDTQYF	TGTGCCAGCAGCCCGGACAGGGACCACACAGATACGCAGTATTTT
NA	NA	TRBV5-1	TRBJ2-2	CASYSGTTNTGELFF	TGCGCCAGCTACTCCGGGACAACGAACACCGGGGAGCTGTTTTTT
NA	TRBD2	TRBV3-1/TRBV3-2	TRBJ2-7	CASSRTSGRLEQYF	TGTGCCAGCAGCCGGACTAGCGGGAGGCTCGAGCAGTACTTC
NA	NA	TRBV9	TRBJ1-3	CASSVTTEIKYF	TGTGCCAGCAGCGTGACGACAGAGATTAAATATTTT
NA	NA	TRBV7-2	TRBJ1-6	CASSLASPTAWIGSPLHF	TGTGCCAGCAGCTTAGCGAGCCCGACAGCCTGGATTGGGTCACCCCTCCACTTT
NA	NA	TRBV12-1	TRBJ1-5	CASSFRRERGGGQPQHF	TGTGCCAGCAGCTTCAGGAGGGAACGGGGAGGCGGGCAGCCCCAGCATTTT
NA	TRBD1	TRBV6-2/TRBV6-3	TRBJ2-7	CASSYFGTGNEQYF	TGTGCCAGCAGTTACTTTGGGACAGGGAACGAGCAGTACTTC
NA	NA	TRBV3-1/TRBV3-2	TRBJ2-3	CASSPSNGGWGTQYF	TGTGCCAGCAGCCCCTCGAACGGGGGATGGGGTACGCAGTATTTT
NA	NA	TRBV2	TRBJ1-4	CASSALSAGNEKLFF	TGTGCCAGCAGTGCCCTTTCGGCAGGGAATGAAAAACTGTTTTTT
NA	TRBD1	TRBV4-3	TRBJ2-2	CASSLDDRAGELFF	TGCGCCAGCAGCTTAGACGACAGGGCCGGGGAGCTGTTTTTT
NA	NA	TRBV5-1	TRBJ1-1	CASSSRRNTEAFF	TGCGCCAGCAGCTCGCGGAGGAACACTGAAGCTTTCTTT
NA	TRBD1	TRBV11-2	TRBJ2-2	CASSLSRQGFGELFF	TGTGCCAGCAGCTTATCGCGACAGGGCTTCGGGGAGCTGTTTTTT
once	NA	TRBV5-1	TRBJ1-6	CASAPQGTNSPLHF	TGCGCCAGCGCCCCCCAGGGGACTAATTCACCCCTCCACTTT
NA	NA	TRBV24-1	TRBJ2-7	CATSDLSRRVPSYEQYF	TGTGCCACCAGTGATTTGAGTCGCAGGGTTCCCTCCTACGAGCAGTACTTC
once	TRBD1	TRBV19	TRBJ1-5	CASSAPGGGQPQHF	TGTGCCAGTAGTGCACCAGGGGGCGGCCAGCCCCAGCATTTT
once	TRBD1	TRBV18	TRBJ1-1	CAGGGADTEAFF	TGTGCCGGAGGGGGCGCGGACACTGAAGCTTTCTTT
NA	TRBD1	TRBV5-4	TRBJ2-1	CASSLGQGKAEQFF	TGTGCCAGCAGCTTAGGACAGGGGAAGGCTGAGCAGTTCTTC
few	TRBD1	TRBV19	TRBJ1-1	CASSTQGALPEAFF	TGTGCCAGTAGTACACAGGGGGCTCTTCCTGAAGCTTTCTTT
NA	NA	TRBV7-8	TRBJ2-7	CASSLGQGGSYEQYF	TGTGCCAGCAGCTTAGGCCAGGGTGGCTCCTACGAGCAGTACTTC
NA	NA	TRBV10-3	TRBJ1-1	CAISESREGNTEAFF	TGTGCCATCAGTGAGTCAAGGGAGGGGAACACTGAAGCTTTCTTT
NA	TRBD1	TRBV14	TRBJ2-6	CASSQGDSPASRLTF	TGTGCCAGCAGCCAAGGGGACAGCCCTGCAAGTAGACTGACTTTC
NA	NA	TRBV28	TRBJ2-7	CASSLSGSNYEQYF	TGTGCCAGCAGTTTATCGGGGTCTAACTACGAGCAGTACTTC
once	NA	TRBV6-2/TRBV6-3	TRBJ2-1	CASSLLASYNEQFF	TGTGCCAGCAGCCTCCTAGCGTCTTACAATGAGCAGTTCTTC
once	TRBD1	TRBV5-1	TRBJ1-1	CASSSGTDGTEAFF	TGCGCCAGCAGCTCCGGGACAGACGGGACTGAAGCTTTCTTT
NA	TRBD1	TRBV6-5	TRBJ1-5	CASSAGQGNQPQHF	TGTGCCAGCAGCGCCGGACAGGGCAATCAGCCCCAGCATTTT
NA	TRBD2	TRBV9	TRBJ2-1	CASSVATPGLAGYNEQFF	TGTGCCAGCAGCGTAGCCACACCGGGACTAGCGGGATACAATGAGCAGTTCTTC
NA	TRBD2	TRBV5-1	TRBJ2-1	CASSLTGTSGINEQFF	TGCGCCAGCAGCTTGACCGGGACTAGCGGGATTAATGAGCAGTTCTTC
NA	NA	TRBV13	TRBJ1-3	CASSLGLGGSGNTIYF	TGTGCCAGCAGCTTAGGCCTAGGGGGATCTGGAAACACCATATATTTT
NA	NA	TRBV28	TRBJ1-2	CASSLSRYGYTF	TGTGCCAGCAGTTTATCCAGATATGGCTACACCTTC
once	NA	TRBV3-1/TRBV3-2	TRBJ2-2	CASGETPSTGELFF	TGTGCCAGCGGTGAGACACCAAGCACCGGGGAGCTGTTTTTT
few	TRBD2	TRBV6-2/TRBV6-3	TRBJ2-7	CASTPTGGGDEQYF	TGTGCCAGCACCCCCACGGGGGGAGGAGACGAGCAGTACTTC
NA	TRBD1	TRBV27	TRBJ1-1	CASLTHRGLRAFF	TGTGCCAGCCTCACCCACAGGGGGCTCCGAGCTTTCTTT
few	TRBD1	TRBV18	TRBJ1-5	CASSPRDRVDGQPQHF	TGTGCCAGCTCACCTCGGGACAGGGTAGATGGGCAGCCCCAGCATTTT
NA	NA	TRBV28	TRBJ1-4	CASSLRGAGEKLFF	TGTGCCAGCAGTCTTCGGGGGGCCGGTGAAAAACTGTTTTTT
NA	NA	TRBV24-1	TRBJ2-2	CATSDFRPSEPGELFF	TGTGCCACCAGTGATTTCAGGCCTAGCGAGCCGGGGGAGCTGTTTTTT